The 27 T cell receptor beta chains presented below share a single source sample, sequenced in a study of monozygotic twins with inflammatory bowel disease. From its re-call of the 5' RACE reads, TCRdb lists each CDR3 protein once, without DNA. This table lists about 330,000 distinct CDR3 sequences. The sequencing input was blood. The receptors derive from a human donor with ulcerative colitis or Crohn's disease, or a healthy co-twin of an affected twin (not recorded which).

J is TRBJ2-1 and V is TRBV7-6; the TRBD2 assignment by TCRdb is unverifiable without DNA. This CDR3 contains 17 residues. CDR1 is SGHVS, CDR2 FNYEAQ, per germline. The CDR3 loop is CASSPTPSGGTYNEQFF.

This chain uses TRBV12-3 or TRBV12-4 with TRBJ2-2; TCRdb calls TRBD1, which cannot be checked without DNA. This CDR3 has 17 residues. The CDR3 loop is CASRPGGKRGDTGELFF.

The V and J genes are TRBV7-2 and TRBJ1-2. CDR3 length: 14 amino acids. Germline V gene lookup returns CDR1 SGHTA and CDR2 FQGNSA. This CDR3 is CASSLASRSYGYTF.

The CDR3 reads CASSESEYEQYF. The genes are TRBV12-3 or TRBV12-4 and TRBJ2-7. The CDR3 length is 12 residues.

The rearrangement joins TRBV7-8 to TRBJ1-2; TCRdb selects TRBD1, and the lack of DNA leaves this call unchecked. CDR3 length equals 15 residues. Germline values: CDR1 SGHVS, CDR2 FQNEAQ. This chain's CDR3 is CASSSRDKRNYGYTF. The full variable domain, in which reference TRBV7-8 and TRBJ1-2 provide the parts outside the CDR3, is GAGVSQSPRYKVAKRGQDVALRCDPISGHVSLFWYQQALGQGPEFLTYFQNEAQLDKSGLPSDRFFAERPEGSVSTLKIQRTQQEDSAVYLCASSSRDKRNYGYTFGSGTRLTVV.

The chain joins TRBV20-1 to TRBJ2-7; there is no DNA to check the TCRdb D call of TRBD2. The germline CDR1 and CDR2 sequences are DFQATT and SNEGSKA (reference sequence). The CDR3 consists of 14 residues. The CDR3 sequence: CSARAGTSVAEQYF.

CDR3 protein: CASSPSSGISNEQFF. The rearrangement uses TRBV11-2 and TRBJ2-1; lacking DNA, the TRBD2 call made by TCRdb goes unchecked. The CDR3 sequence is 15 residues long. Per germline, CDR1 SGHAT and CDR2 FQNNGV.

V gene TRBV5-4 combines with J gene TRBJ1-3. This CDR3 comprises 15 residues. Germline loops: CDR1 SGHNT, CDR2 YYREEE (reference sequence). This chain's CDR3 is CASSLSGRSGNTIYF.

V and J are TRBV20-1 and TRBJ1-5; TCRdb names TRBD1, which stays unverified in the absence of DNA. CDR3 length equals 14 residues. Germline V gene sequence: CDR1 DFQATT, CDR2 SNEGSKA (reference sequence). CDR3 loop: CSARQGSRNQPQHF.

This sequence joins TRBV19 and TRBJ1-2; lacking DNA, the TRBD1 call made by TCRdb goes unchecked. CDR1 is LNHDA and CDR2 is SQIVND in the germline V gene (reference sequence). The CDR3 has 15 residues. This CDR3 reads CASSSLLGGVYGYTF.

This chain uses TRBV6-2 or TRBV6-3 with TRBJ1-2. The germline V gene has CDR1 MNHEY and CDR2 SVGEGT. The CDR3 runs to 11 residues. CDR3 in amino acids: CASRVSYGYTF.

The rearrangement links TRBV18 to TRBJ2-2. Germline CDR1 is KGHSH and CDR2 is LQKENI. The CDR3 sequence is 14 residues long. CDR3 in amino acids: CASSPPDYAGELFF.

This sequence joins TRBV5-1 and TRBJ2-7; TCRdb returns TRBD1, unconfirmable since there is no DNA. There are 16 residues in the CDR3. CDR1 is SGHRS, CDR2 YFSETQ, per germline. CDR3 residues: CASSLAGQGTSYEQYF.

V is TRBV10-3 and J is TRBJ2-7; TCRdb's D call, TRBD1, is unchecked because there is no DNA. CDR3 size: 14 residues. Germline CDR1 and CDR2: ENHRY and SYGVKD. This chain's CDR3 is CAVSDSGKGYEQYF.

The chain recombines TRBV12-3 or TRBV12-4 with TRBJ2-7; the D call from TCRdb, TRBD1, cannot be confirmed without DNA. This CDR3 has 14 residues. The CDR3 protein is CASSFWGGSYEQYF.

The chain is built from TRBV20-1 and TRBJ1-5. Germline-derived CDR1 and CDR2 are DFQATT and SNEGSKA (reference sequence). The CDR3 length is 17 residues. The CDR3 loop reads CSARDSRIGIRDQPQHF.

The chain uses TRBV5-1 and TRBJ2-3; TCRdb lists TRBD2, though no DNA is available to test this call. The CDR3 covers 15 residues. Germline loops: CDR1 SGHRS, CDR2 YFSETQ. The CDR3 protein is CASSTRAGLTDTQYF.

The chain recombines TRBV11-2 with TRBJ1-4. Germline V gives CDR1 SGHAT, CDR2 FQNNGV. The CDR3 runs to 13 residues. CDR3 sequence reads: CASSLPSNEKLFF.

The chain employs TRBV7-3 and TRBJ2-1; TCRdb's D call of TRBD2 is untestable without DNA. Germline CDR1 reads SGHTA; CDR2 reads FQGTGA. CDR3 length equals 15 residues. The CDR3 here is CASSPLAGVGNEQFF.

This sequence joins TRBV7-8 and TRBJ2-2. Germline V CDR1 and CDR2: SGHVS, FQNEAQ. The length of the CDR3 is 13 residues. This chain's CDR3 is CASSLPFAGELSF.

The chain employs TRBV20-1 and TRBJ1-5. CDR1 DFQATT and CDR2 SNEGSKA come from the germline V gene (reference sequence). This CDR3 has 12 residues. The CDR3 protein is CSASIGNQPQHF.

The V and J genes are TRBV5-4 and TRBJ2-7; the D call from TCRdb, TRBD2, cannot be confirmed without DNA. CDR3 length: 17 amino acids. The germline gives CDR1 SGHNT, CDR2 YYREEE (reference sequence). The CDR3: CASSPGTSGRALYEQYF.

This chain uses TRBV12-3 or TRBV12-4 with TRBJ1-4. The CDR3 totals 15 residues. This CDR3 reads CASSLAWLGGEKLFF.

The CDR3 is CASSQAGASYEQYF. The V and J genes are TRBV12-3 or TRBV12-4 and TRBJ2-7. The CDR3 consists of 14 residues.

This rearrangement joins TRBV25-1 to TRBJ2-4; absent DNA, TCRdb's TRBD2 call cannot be checked. Per germline, CDR1 MGHDK and CDR2 SYGVNS. The CDR3 covers 15 residues. The CDR3 loop reads CASSEGGSTRYIQYF.

The rearrangement joins TRBV29-1 to TRBJ2-5; the TCRdb D gene call, TRBD1, has no DNA to confirm it. The CDR3 runs 12 residues. Germline lookup yields CDR1 SQVTM and CDR2 ANQGSEA. This CDR3 reads CSGRQGLETQYF.

The V call is TRBV11-2, the J call TRBJ2-7; TCRdb lists TRBD2, though no DNA is available to test this call. Germline V lookup: CDR1 SGHAT, CDR2 FQNNGV. This CDR3 has 14 amino acids. CDR3 loop: CASSPLGLPYEQYF.